A single sample is the source of the 23 T cell receptor beta chains below, sequenced in a study of shared clonotypes between healthy human individuals. Profiled with immunoSEQ multiplex PCR; TCRdb holds only in-frame clones, not every one. The table has some 2,100,000 clones, approximately 94% seen once; the top ten hold more than 0.1%. Sequences were obtained from naive CD4+ T cells sorted from blood. Subset given: CD45RA+ positively selected. These receptors were obtained from a man aged 18-30 years in good health.

The rearrangement links TRBV7-6 to TRBJ2-5; a possible D gene is TRBD2 (5 bases). The V end was cut by 6 bases, the J end by 5 bases, with 10 bases between. Germline CDR1 and CDR2: SGHVS and FNYEAQ. The CDR3 spans 12 residues. CDR3 in amino acids: CASRPAGETQYF. The CDR3 DNA sequence: TGTGCCAGCAGGCCTGCGGGTGAGACCCAGTACTTC.

This clone has just one count. V usage is TRBV6-5 and J usage is TRBJ2-7; D is perhaps TRBD2 (6 bases). Germline loops: CDR1 MNHEY, CDR2 SVGAGI. The CDR3 runs to 15 residues. Trimming shortened V by 6 bases and J by 0 bases, and 15 bases separated the two germline ends. The chain's CDR3 is CASSPFPGVSYEQYF. The CDR3, as DNA: TGTGCCAGCAGCCCTTTTCCGGGGGTCTCCTACGAGCAGTACTTC.

The chain uses TRBV6-1 and TRBJ1-6, with 9 bases aligning to TRBD1. The CDR3 contains 16 residues. The trim removed 2 bases at V and 6 bases at J, leaving 5 bases unmatched. Germline-derived CDR1 and CDR2 are MNHNS and SASEGT. For the CDR3, the DNA is TGTGCCAGCAGTGAAAAGGGGGACAGGGCTAATTCACCCCTCCACTTT. Protein: CASSEKGDRANSPLHF.

J is TRBJ2-3 and V is TRBV2; 8 bases are a match to TRBD1. The V gene's germline CDR1 is SNHLY and CDR2 FYNNEI. The J segment lost 2 bases and the V segment lost 7 bases, leaving 8 bases of the junction unmatched. The CDR3 consists of 15 residues. The CDR3 nucleotides are TGTGCCAGCAATAATGGACAGGGAGCCACAGATACGCAGTATTTT. Encoded protein: CASNNGQGATDTQYF. Full variable domain (rest looked up from reference TRBV2 and TRBJ2-3): EPEVTQTPSHQVTQMGQEVILRCVPISNHLYFYWYRQILGQKVEFLVSFYNNEISEKSEIFDDQFSVERPDGSNFTLKIRSTKLEDSAMYFCASNNGQGATDTQYFGPGTRLTVL.

The chain couples TRBV10-3 to TRBJ1-6; tentatively, D is TRBD1 (6 bases). The V end was cut by 7 bases, the J end by 3 bases, with 10 bases between. The CDR3 contains 14 residues. The germline gives CDR1 ENHRY, CDR2 SYGVKD. The CDR3 reads CAITDSLYNSPLHF. CDR3 coding DNA: TGTGCCATCACGGACAGTCTCTATAATTCACCCCTCCACTTT.

A few counts support this clone. This chain links TRBV27 with TRBJ2-2, with D uncertain. Trimming took 4 bases from V and 1 from J, leaving 4 bases between them. Germline V CDR1 and CDR2: MNHEY, SMNVEV (reference sequence). This CDR3 spans 13 amino acids. CDR3 coding DNA: TGTGCCAGCAGTTACAGGAACACCGGGGAGCTGTTTTTT. Encoded protein: CASSYRNTGELFF.

V is TRBV29-1 and J is TRBJ2-7, with 9 bases identical to TRBD1. Germline V gene lookup returns CDR1 SQVTM and CDR2 ANQGSEA. The CDR3 contains 13 residues. V gave up 7 bases and J gave up 1 base; unmatched junction bases: 5. The DNA for the CDR3 is TGCAGCGCCCAAGGGACAGGGTCCTACGAGCAGTACTTC. As protein: CSAQGTGSYEQYF.

V gene TRBV19 combines with J gene TRBJ1-2, with D possibly being TRBD1 (6 bases). The CDR3 length is 13 residues. V was trimmed by 2 bases and J by 8 bases, leaving 12 bases between them. The germline V gene has CDR1 LNHDA and CDR2 SQIVND (reference sequence). The CDR3 loop is CASSIKQGRGYTF. The CDR3 coding sequence is TGTGCCAGTAGTATAAAACAGGGACGCGGCTACACCTTC.

V usage is TRBV5-5 and J usage is TRBJ1-5; 7 bases match TRBD1. Germline V gene data show CDR1 as SGHKS and CDR2 as YYEKEE (reference sequence). The CDR3 covers 14 residues. Trimming took 5 bases from V and 5 from J; bases not matched to a gene: 7. Here the CDR3 reads CASSFQGGDQPQHF. As DNA, the CDR3 is TGTGCCAGCAGTTTCCAGGGGGGGGATCAGCCCCAGCATTTT.

The V gene is TRBV5-1, the J gene TRBJ1-1; tentative D call: TRBD1 (5 bases). The CDR3 runs 14 residues. The germline V gene has CDR1 SGHRS and CDR2 YFSETQ. V was pared by 6 bases and J by 6 bases, with 18 bases between. Here the CDR3 reads CASMRDEGLPEAFF. The CDR3 bases are TGCGCCAGCATGAGGGACGAGGGATTACCTGAAGCTTTCTTT.

V usage is TRBV6-5 and J usage is TRBJ2-7, with TRBD2 as a possible D gene (5 bases). The CDR3 has 13 residues. CDR1 and CDR2 (germline): MNHEY, SVGAGI. The V end lost 6 bases, the J end lost 3 bases, and 12 bases lay between the germline ends. CDR3 DNA sequence: TGTGCCAGCAGGGCCGGGATTAACTACGAGCAGTACTTC. This translates into CASRAGINYEQYF.

The DNA of the CDR3 is TGTGCCAGCAGTGAAGAAGCTGCGGGAATCAAGCCCCAGCATTTT. Translating it yields CASSEEAAGIKPQHF. The rearrangement joins TRBV2 to TRBJ1-5; D not resolved. With 1 base removed from V and 8 bases from J, the gap between germline ends came to 15 bases. CDR1 SNHLY and CDR2 FYNNEI come from the germline V gene. This CDR3 is built from 15 residues.

A note on this clone: This sample also contains other DNA sequences that code for the same CDR3. The rearrangement uses TRBV28 and TRBJ2-7; TRBD1 agrees at 11 bases. With V trimmed by 6 bases and J by 4 bases, 5 bases remained unmatched. CDR3 length equals 14 residues. Germline V CDR1 and CDR2: MDHEN, SYDVKM. In DNA form, the CDR3 reads TGTGCCAGCAGCTCCGGACAGGGGGCTTACGAGCAGTACTTC. Its protein is CASSSGQGAYEQYF. The full variable domain, rest sourced from reference TRBV28 and TRBJ2-7, is DVKVTQSSRYLVKRTGEKVFLECVQDMDHENMFWYRQDPGLGLRLIYFSYDVKMKEKGDIPEGYSVSREKKERFSLILESASTNQTSMYLCASSSGQGAYEQYFGPGTRLTVT.

This clone was seen once. The chain has TRBV7-9 and TRBJ1-6; D unresolved. This CDR3 has 15 amino acids. Trimming took off 4 bases at V and 1 base at J, with 8 bases between the two ends. Per germline, CDR1 SEHNR and CDR2 FQNEAQ (reference sequence). CDR3 sequence reads: CASSSNGSYNSPLHF. The CDR3 DNA sequence: TGTGCCAGCAGCTCCAACGGGTCCTATAATTCACCCCTCCACTTT.

The J gene is TRBJ2-3, the V gene TRBV4-3; 9 bases map to TRBD2. V gave up 3 bases and J gave up 0 bases; unmatched junction bases: 16. CDR3 length: 20 amino acids. Germline CDR1 is LGHNA and CDR2 is YSLEER. CDR3: CASSQRVSSGNSPSTDTQYF. The CDR3 DNA follows: TGCGCCAGCAGCCAGAGGGTCTCTAGCGGGAACTCCCCAAGCACAGATACGCAGTATTTT.

The CDR3 region is CASSLITADHYGYTF. DNA for the CDR3: TGTGCCAGCAGCTTAATAACTGCGGATCACTATGGCTACACCTTC. The V call is TRBV7-8, the J call TRBJ1-2; D not resolved. Germline CDR1 reads SGHVS; CDR2 reads FQNEAQ. The CDR3 length is 15 residues. Trimming took 2 bases from V and 3 from J, leaving 13 bases between them.

This clone was counted a few times. Other nucleotide sequences from this sample produce the same CDR3. This chain connects TRBV2 to TRBJ1-3, with a weak D call TRBD1 (5 bases). The CDR3 spans 12 residues. CDR1 SNHLY and CDR2 FYNNEI come from the germline V gene. The germline V and J ends were trimmed by 8 bases and 4 bases, with 9 bases remaining between them. The CDR3 nucleotides are TGTGCCAGCGGGACGGAAGGAAACACCATATATTTT. It yields the protein CASGTEGNTIYF.

This clone has a single count. This sequence joins TRBV5-1 and TRBJ2-7; 7 nucleotides agree with TRBD1. Germline V CDR1 and CDR2: SGHRS, YFSETQ. This CDR3 spans 15 amino acids. The V and J ends lost 3 bases and 1 base, in that order; junction bases with no gene match: 7. CDR3 coding DNA: TGCGCCAGCAGCTCGAACGCGGACAGGTCCTACGAGCAGTACTTC. It encodes CASSSNADRSYEQYF. The whole variable domain, remainder taken from reference TRBV5-1 and TRBJ2-7, is KAGVTQTPRYLIKTRGQQVTLSCSPISGHRSVSWYQQTPGQGLQFLFEYFSETQRNKGNFPGRFSGRQFSNSRSEMNVSTLELGDSALYLCASSSNADRSYEQYFGPGTRLTVT.

This chain connects TRBV4-1 to TRBJ2-3; possible D gene TRBD2, 6 bases. V was clipped by 3 bases and J by 5 bases, with 12 bases between them. The CDR3 runs to 14 residues. Germline-derived CDR1 and CDR2 are MGHRA and YSYEKL. Here the CDR3 DNA reads TGCGCCAGCAGCCAGATCGGGGGTCGAGATACGCAGTATTTT. Protein: CASSQIGGRDTQYF.

This clone appeared once. The chain employs TRBV19 and TRBJ2-4, with D possibly being TRBD2 (6 bases). This CDR3 is built from 14 residues. The V end was cut by 5 bases, the J end by 9 bases, with 17 bases between. The germline CDR1 and CDR2 sequences are LNHDA and SQIVND (reference sequence). DNA for the CDR3: TGTGCCAGTAGTTCCCTGGGGGAGGACGGCATTCAGTACTTC. Amino acids: CASSSLGEDGIQYF.

This rearrangement joins TRBV5-4 to TRBJ2-1; D unresolved. Per germline, CDR1 SGHNT and CDR2 YYREEE (reference sequence). The CDR3 runs to 14 residues. V shed 7 bases and J shed 0 bases, with 11 bases lying between them. This chain's CDR3 is CASGEVGSYNEQFF. The CDR3 DNA reads as TGTGCCAGCGGCGAGGTCGGCTCCTACAATGAGCAGTTCTTC.

This clone was detected only once. At the DNA level, this CDR3 is encoded by other sequences in the same sample as well. The chain employs TRBV2 and TRBJ2-7, with D unclear. CDR1 is SNHLY, CDR2 FYNNEI, per germline. V shed 6 bases and J shed 6 bases, with 9 bases lying between them. This CDR3 has 11 amino acids. CDR3 amino acids: CASSESREQYF. As DNA, the CDR3 is TGTGCCAGCAGCGAGAGCCGCGAGCAGTACTTC.

J is TRBJ2-7 and V is TRBV29-1; maybe TRBD1 (5 bases). The CDR3 runs to 13 residues. Trimming pared 5 bases from V and 3 bases from J, leaving 14 bases between. CDR1 SQVTM and CDR2 ANQGSEA come from the germline V gene. The CDR3 sequence: CSVNKGLGYEQYF. DNA of the CDR3: TGCAGCGTTAATAAGGGGTTGGGCTACGAGCAGTACTTC.